This T cell receptor (beta chain) was observed in a study of cytomegalovirus exposure and HLA in healthy donors. On the study more broadly: As released early, the data held 75 million to 90 million unique TCRs from HLA-typed donors.

CDR1 is MNHNY, CDR2 SVGAGI, per germline (reference sequence). V was pared by 2 bases and J by 4 bases, with 15 bases between. This CDR3 region has 15 residues. This PCR relied on a set of 60 Vbeta primers and 13 Jbeta primers. Clones were sequenced by immunoSEQ multiplex PCR, and TCRdb holds only the in-frame ones, with some missing. Seen here are roughly 120,000 clones, 65% to 75% observed once, and the top ten hold around 4%. The genes are TRBV6-6 and TRBJ2-7; D unresolved. The sequence derives from a woman aged 45-65 years in good health and CMV-seropositive. Sample: PBMCs. The CDR3 is CASSYETSRWYEQYF. The CDR3 coding sequence is TGTGCCAGCAGTTACGAGACTTCTAGATGGTACGAGCAGTACTTC.